This entry concerns a single TCR beta chain. The sample originates from a study of blood T cell repertoires in COVID-19. About the research overall: Specimens from acute and convalescent COVID-19 originated in the United States, Italy and Spain. T cells, B-cell-depleted T cells, or PBMCs provided the cDNA or gDNA that served as material.

Per the original methods: Amplification with reference gene primers provided the estimates of nucleated cell counts. Profiled with immunoSEQ multiplex PCR; TCRdb holds only in-frame clones, not every one. V, J and clone size reflect that table, while D and trimming were determined from the DNA. The repertoire holds 40,000 or so clones, approximately 88% seen once, with under 0.4% in the top ten. The sequenced sample was peripheral blood. This clonotype was obtained from a human donor in a cohort sampled during active COVID-19.

CDR3 region: CASSSSDRASYEQYF. In DNA, the CDR3 is TGTGCCAGCAGCTCTTCTGACAGGGCTTCCTACGAGCAGTACTTC. The V and J genes are TRBV7-9 and TRBJ2-7; 7 bases match TRBD1. Germline V gene sequence: CDR1 SEHNR, CDR2 FQNEAQ (reference sequence). Losses at the gene ends were 4 bases for V and 1 base for J; bases not matched to a gene: 7. This CDR3 region has 15 residues.